This T cell receptor beta chain was identified during a study of cytomegalovirus exposure and HLA in healthy donors. Study findings and constraints: In a later analysis, TCR association rates varied by HLA locus: DRB1 most, HLA-C fewest.

On this clone: What it recognizes is unknown.

The PCR was carried out with 60 Vbeta primers and 13 Jbeta primers. Libraries were prepared by immunoSEQ multiplex PCR; TCRdb keeps only in-frame clonotypes and omits some of them. The sample lists roughly 140,000 clones; about 75% were seen once. Germline lookup yields CDR1 SSHAT and CDR2 FNYEAQ (reference sequence). The ends were cut back, 2 bases at V and 8 bases at J, with 10 bases in the middle. The CDR3 covers 13 residues. The source is a male donor in good health and CMV-seronegative. The rearrangement links TRBV7-7 to TRBJ2-1; maybe TRBD1 (5 bases). Material for sequencing was PBMCs. CDR3 in DNA: TGTGCCAGCAGCTTATTGTGGGGCCATGAGCAGTTCTTC. Protein sequence: CASSLLWGHEQFF.